These 5 T cell receptor beta chains were all obtained from the same sample, sequenced in a study of cytomegalovirus exposure and HLA in healthy donors. Primers: 60 Vbeta forward and 13 Jbeta reverse. Assay used: immunoSEQ multiplex PCR; TCRdb lists only in-frame clones, some missing. The sample has under 200,000 clones, around 80% seen once. Sequencing used PBMCs. The receptors come from a male donor in good health and CMV-seropositive.

The chain is built from TRBV5-1 and TRBJ2-7, with 12 bases matching TRBD2. This CDR3 comprises 15 residues. V trimming: 4 bases; J trimming: 0 bases; junction bases outside the gene matches: 2. Germline V gene lookup returns CDR1 SGHRS and CDR2 YFSETQ. Written as DNA, the CDR3 is TGCGCCAGCAGCATGACTAGCGGGAGCTCCTACGAGCAGTACTTC. The encoded protein is CASSMTSGSSYEQYF.

The V and J genes are TRBV6-5 and TRBJ1-2; D possibly corresponds to TRBD1 (5 bases). Per germline, CDR1 MNHEY and CDR2 SVGAGI. This CDR3 spans 13 amino acids. V was clipped by 2 bases and J by 4 bases, with 8 bases between them. The DNA of the CDR3 is TGTGCCAGCAGTTACGACAGTCTCTATGGCTACACCTTC. This codes for CASSYDSLYGYTF.

J is TRBJ2-1 and V is TRBV7-3; 8 bases align to TRBD2. Losses at the gene ends were 4 bases for V and 0 bases for J; bases not matched to a gene: 11. The CDR3 loop spans 18 amino acids. CDR1 and CDR2 from the germline V gene are SGHTA and FQGTGA. CDR3 nucleotide sequence: TGTGCCAGCAGCTCTCGGGGACGGACTAGCTCCTCCTACAATGAGCAGTTCTTC. Its translation: CASSSRGRTSSSYNEQFF.

This chain joins TRBV7-7 and TRBJ2-1; 11 nucleotides match TRBD2. The CDR3 runs to 13 residues. The J segment lost 8 bases and the V segment lost 11 bases, leaving 8 bases of the junction unmatched. Germline loops: CDR1 SSHAT, CDR2 FNYEAQ (reference sequence). CDR3: CALAVAGGDEQFF. DNA for the CDR3: TGTGCCCTAGCAGTAGCGGGAGGGGATGAGCAGTTCTTC.

The chain combines TRBV7-9 with TRBJ2-3, with 8 nucleotides matching TRBD2. The CDR3 is 18 residues long. Germline lookup yields CDR1 SEHNR and CDR2 FQNEAQ (reference sequence). V was clipped by 3 bases and J by 0 bases; unmatched bases: 11. The CDR3 spells CASSFRPSGLTSTDTQYF. Here the CDR3 DNA reads TGTGCCAGCAGCTTTAGGCCTAGCGGGCTCACTAGCACAGATACGCAGTATTTT. The variable domain in full, with the rest retrieved from reference TRBV7-9 and TRBJ2-3, is DTGVSQNPRHKITKRGQNVTFRCDPISEHNRLYWYRQTLGQGPEFLTYFQNEAQLEKSRLLSDRFSAERPKGSFSTLEIQRTEQGDSAMYLCASSFRPSGLTSTDTQYFGPGTRLTVL.